This TCR beta chain was recovered during a study of patients and donors after allogeneic stem cell transplantation. V lost 6 bases and J lost 10, with 16 bases in between. The CDR3 extends over 13 amino acids. Germline V gene data show CDR1 as KGHSH and CDR2 as LQKENI. TCRdb re-called the RT-PCR reads with MiXCR, one entry per CDR3 protein. This sample has about a million distinct CDR3 sequences; more than 15% occur once, and the top ten carry under 6.5%. Input material: blood, either unsorted or a sorted T cell fraction (not recorded which). V is TRBV18 and J is TRBJ2-1, with a weak D call TRBD2 (6 bases). This receptor was identified in a human donor who was either an allogeneic HSCT recipient or a stem cell or donor lymphocyte infusion donor (not recorded which). It is not recorded whose cells these are; they may come from a transplant donor. CDR3 loop: CASSRPGTAEQFF. The CDR3 DNA is TGTGCCAGCTCGCGGCCCGGGACTGCCGAGCAGTTCTTC.